These 21 T cell receptor beta chains were all obtained from the same sample, sequenced in a study of T cells in Graves' hyperthyroidism and ophthalmopathy. RNA transcripts provided the source from which TCR beta CDR3 regions were amplified. TCR CDR3 regions were first amplified by RT-PCR with HTBI primers. TCRdb re-called the multiplex PCR reads through MiXCR, storing one row per CDR3 protein. The repertoire holds 530,000 or so distinct CDR3 sequences, 15% to 20% seen once, with about 16% in the top ten. The specimen sequenced was blood. The receptors derive from a young woman with Graves' ophthalmopathy.

The J gene is TRBJ2-2, the V gene TRBV7-2; tentatively, D is TRBD2 (6 bases). Trimming removed 1 base from V and 5 bases from J, with 14 bases in between. Per germline, CDR1 SGHTA and CDR2 FQGNSA. The CDR3 contains 16 residues. The CDR3 spells CASSLGGGVDTGELFF. In nucleotides, the CDR3 is TGTGCCAGCAGCTTAGGAGGAGGGGTAGATACCGGGGAGCTGTTTTTT.

This clonotype has ten or more counts. The chain uses TRBV11-1 and TRBJ1-1; D unresolved. Germline CDR1 is SGHAT and CDR2 is FQDESV (reference sequence). The CDR3 consists of 12 residues. Deletions cut 6 bases from V and 12 bases from J, with 17 bases between. The CDR3 bases are TGTGCCAGCAGTCCGGCCCGGGCCGACCCTTTCTTT. Residues: CASSPARADPFF.

This clonotype was picked up a small number of times. The chain links TRBV27 to TRBJ1-6; TRBD1 might be the D (5 bases). The germline CDR1 and CDR2 sequences are MNHEY and SMNVEV (reference sequence). The V and J ends lost 0 bases and 7 bases respectively, with 13 bases between them. The CDR3 is 16 amino acids. In DNA form, the CDR3 reads TGTGCCAGCAGTTTATCGGTGGGGGGTCCAAATTCACCCCTCCACTTT. Encoded protein: CASSLSVGGPNSPLHF.

This chain uses TRBV11-2 with TRBJ2-1; the D gene is possibly TRBD1 (5 bases). Germline CDR1 is SGHAT and CDR2 is FQNNGV. CDR3 length: 12 residues. V lost 6 bases and J lost 8, with 11 bases in between. The CDR3 loop reads CASRVGAHEQFF. The DNA of the CDR3 is TGTGCCAGCAGGGTAGGGGCTCATGAGCAGTTCTTC.

This clonotype was seen ten or more times. The rearrangement links TRBV6-5 to TRBJ1-2; D may be TRBD1 (5 bases). Germline-derived CDR1 and CDR2 are MNHEY and SVGAGI. This CDR3 has 16 amino acids. V was clipped by 0 bases and J by 4 bases, with 15 bases between them. In nucleotides, the CDR3 is TGTGCCAGCAGTTACTCGTCCCGACAGACTGGCTATGGCTACACCTTC. It specifies CASSYSSRQTGYGYTF.

This clonotype was observed at least ten times. The rearrangement links TRBV29-1 to TRBJ2-7, with 9 bases matching TRBD2. Per the germline V gene, CDR1 is SQVTM and CDR2 is ANQGSEA. The CDR3 has 14 amino acids. V lost 5 bases to trimming and J lost 3 bases; unmatched junction nucleotides: 8. The CDR3 here is CSVLGLAGIYEQYF. In nucleotides, the CDR3 is TGCAGCGTTTTAGGGCTAGCGGGAATCTACGAGCAGTACTTC.

This clonotype was observed many times. DNA of the CDR3: TGTGCCAGCAGTCGCGCTGGTGGGGAGAACACTGAAGCTTTCTTT. This translates into CASSRAGGENTEAFF. V usage is TRBV9 and J usage is TRBJ1-1; no clear D gene. This CDR3 has 15 amino acids. V was cut by 5 bases and J by 1 base, with 15 bases left in between. Germline loops: CDR1 SGDLS, CDR2 YYNGEE.

There are many counts of this clonotype. The chain carries TRBV11-2 and TRBJ2-5; D is unclear. CDR1 and CDR2 (germline): SGHAT, FQNNGV. This CDR3 is 14 amino acids long. Trimming cost V 5 bases and J 2 bases, with 12 bases left between them. The CDR3 DNA follows: TGTGCCAGCAGCCTCTCCCCCGGGCAAGAGACCCAGTACTTC. It is translated as CASSLSPGQETQYF.

This clonotype was seen at least ten times. V usage is TRBV6-1 and J usage is TRBJ2-7, with unresolved D. The CDR3 is 15 residues long. V lost 1 base to trimming and J lost 0 bases, with 10 bases between them. Germline lookup yields CDR1 MNHNS and CDR2 SASEGT. This CDR3 reads CASSEGRWSSYEQYF. The DNA for the CDR3 is TGTGCCAGCAGTGAAGGCAGGTGGAGCTCCTACGAGCAGTACTTC.

In regard to this clonotype: It may be a read error: a sequence one base away is much more abundant. The rearrangement links TRBV28 to TRBJ2-5; 7 bases align to TRBD2. Trimming cost V 6 bases and J 5 bases; bases outside gene matches: 15. Germline V CDR1 and CDR2: MDHEN, SYDVKM. CDR3 length: 16 amino acids. The CDR3 here is CASSPQLGLEAETQYF. CDR3 bases: TGTGCCAGCAGCCCGCAGTTAGGACTAGAAGCGGAGACCCAGTACTTC.

This clonotype was seen many times. The chain joins TRBV7-3 to TRBJ2-1, with D hard to call. Per germline, CDR1 SGHTA and CDR2 FQGTGA. V lost 2 bases and J lost 0, with 8 bases in between. The CDR3 totals 15 residues. In DNA form, the CDR3 reads TGTGCCAGCAGCTTAGAAGCAAGCTCCTACAATGAGCAGTTCTTC. This gives the protein CASSLEASSYNEQFF.

V and J are TRBV20-1 and TRBJ2-1, with 9 bases lining up with TRBD2. Germline trimming cut 3 bases from V and 5 bases from J; bases unmatched to any gene: 8. Germline CDR1 DFQATT, CDR2 SNEGSKA (reference sequence). This CDR3 comprises 15 residues. The CDR3 nucleotides read TGCAGTGCTAGCTCCGGGACTAGCAGCAACAATGAGCAGTTCTTC. Amino acids: CSASSGTSSNNEQFF.

This chain uses TRBV28 with TRBJ1-1; D possibly corresponds to TRBD1 (6 bases). Trimming stripped 3 bases from V and 4 bases from J, with 12 bases between. Per the germline V gene, CDR1 is MDHEN and CDR2 is SYDVKM. The CDR3 extends over 14 amino acids. CDR3 amino acids: CASSFRGRVTEAFF. Here the CDR3 DNA reads TGTGCCAGCAGTTTTCGGGGGCGGGTCACTGAAGCTTTCTTT.

The sample holds many counts of this clonotype. This rearrangement joins TRBV2 to TRBJ1-1; 11 nucleotides line up with TRBD1. This CDR3 comprises 14 residues. CDR1 is SNHLY and CDR2 is FYNNEI in the germline V gene. With V trimmed by 4 bases and J by 7 bases, 5 bases remained unmatched. This CDR3 is CASSAGQGASEAFF. CDR3 sequence (DNA): TGTGCCAGCAGTGCTGGACAGGGGGCGAGTGAAGCTTTCTTT.

The chain employs TRBV19 and TRBJ1-1; the D is unclear. The CDR3 runs to 14 residues. The germline gives CDR1 LNHDA, CDR2 SQIVND (reference sequence). V was cut by 2 bases and J by 3 bases, with 10 bases left in between. DNA for the CDR3: TGTGCCAGTAGTATAACCGGGGAGGACACTGAAGCTTTCTTT. Its protein product is CASSITGEDTEAFF.

Many counts were recorded for this clonotype. The V and J genes are TRBV28 and TRBJ1-1; the D is unclear. The CDR3 runs to 14 residues. The V end was cut by 6 bases, the J end by 0 bases, with 11 bases between. Germline values: CDR1 MDHEN, CDR2 SYDVKM. This CDR3 is CASSPPFMNTEAFF. CDR3 bases: TGTGCCAGCAGCCCACCCTTCATGAACACTGAAGCTTTCTTT.

The table lists this clonotype with many counts. CDR3 protein: CASSSRLLYNEQFF. The CDR3 nucleotides are TGTGCCAGCAGCTCGAGGCTCCTTTACAATGAGCAGTTCTTC. The chain has TRBV28 and TRBJ2-1; D call uncertain. The CDR3 spans 14 residues. The ends were cut back, 6 bases at V and 4 bases at J, with 13 bases in the middle. In germline, CDR1 is MDHEN, CDR2 SYDVKM.

The J gene is TRBJ2-1, the V gene TRBV7-3; tentative D call: TRBD2 (7 bases). This CDR3 spans 15 amino acids. The V gene lost 5 bases and the J gene lost 5 bases, with 16 bases spanning the gap. Germline values: CDR1 SGHTA, CDR2 FQGTGA. The CDR3 loop reads CASSQGGVINNEQFF. The CDR3 region has the DNA TGTGCCAGCAGCCAAGGGGGGGTCATTAACAATGAGCAGTTCTTC.

This clonotype was observed a few times. This rearrangement joins TRBV7-2 to TRBJ1-5; D is undetermined. Germline V gives CDR1 SGHTA, CDR2 FQGNSA. V was cut by 1 base and J by 4 bases, with 11 bases left in between. CDR3 length: 15 residues. CDR3 bases: TGTGCCAGCAGCTTAGGCTGGGGTGGGAATCAGCCCCAGCATTTT. Translation: CASSLGWGGNQPQHF.

The J gene is TRBJ1-5, the V gene TRBV5-6; 8 bases map to TRBD1. The CDR3 covers 18 residues. Germline V lookup: CDR1 SGHDT, CDR2 YYEEEE. Unmatched junction bases numbered 10, after V lost 2 bases and J lost 0 bases. The CDR3 reads CASSFYRGSVVSNQPQHF. The CDR3 DNA reads as TGTGCCAGCAGCTTCTACAGGGGGTCGGTTGTTAGCAATCAGCCCCAGCATTTT.

This clonotype was observed a handful of times. The chain is built from TRBV9 and TRBJ1-1; the match to TRBD1 covers 7 bases. Germline lookup yields CDR1 SGDLS and CDR2 YYNGEE. V trimming: 4 bases; J trimming: 0 bases; junction bases outside the gene matches: 3. The CDR3 contains 14 residues. As DNA, the CDR3 is TGTGCCAGCAGCAGGGGGCATATGAACACTGAAGCTTTCTTT. Protein product: CASSRGHMNTEAFF.